This T cell receptor beta chain was captured by sequencing in a study of shared clonotypes between healthy human individuals. Regarding the study as a whole: Clonotype sharing among donors was expected to depend on sequencing depth. Clonotypes shared by all four donors outscored non-shared clonotypes in generation probability. Rarefaction analysis demonstrated incomplete sorted-subset sequencing notwithstanding large depth.

Data came from immunoSEQ multiplex PCR; TCRdb stores just in-frame clones and leaves some out. The top ten clones hold nearly 25% of a sample with over 800,000 clones, almost 95% of them seen once. Worth noting for this clone: Its target is not known.

Losses at the gene ends were 1 base for V and 4 bases for J; bases not matched to a gene: 10. This CDR3 region has 17 residues. In germline, CDR1 is KGHSH, CDR2 LQKENI. CD45RO-negative, CCR7-selected cells formed the naive CD8 fraction, which excluded terminally differentiated effector memory CD45RA+ cells. The clonotype comes from a man aged 25 to 40 in good health. The V gene is TRBV18, the J gene TRBJ2-4; 7 bases align to TRBD1. The specimen sequenced was naive CD8+ T cells sorted from blood. The CDR3 region has the DNA TGTGCCAGCTCACCACGCGCCAAGGGGGCGACTAAAAACATTCAGTACTTC. Translation: CASSPRAKGATKNIQYF.